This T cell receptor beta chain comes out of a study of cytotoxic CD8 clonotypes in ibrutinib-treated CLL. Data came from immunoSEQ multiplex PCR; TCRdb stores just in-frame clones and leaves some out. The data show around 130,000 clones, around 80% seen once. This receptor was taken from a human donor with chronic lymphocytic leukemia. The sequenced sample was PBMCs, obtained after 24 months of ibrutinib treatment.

CDR3 bases: TGTGCCAGCAGCACCACCGACAGGGCGTCTAACTATGGCTACACCTTC. Translation: CASSTTDRASNYGYTF. The rearrangement uses TRBV21-1 and TRBJ1-2; the DNA was not used to check the table's D call, TRBD1. TRBV21-1 is a listed pseudogene. CDR3 size: 16 residues.